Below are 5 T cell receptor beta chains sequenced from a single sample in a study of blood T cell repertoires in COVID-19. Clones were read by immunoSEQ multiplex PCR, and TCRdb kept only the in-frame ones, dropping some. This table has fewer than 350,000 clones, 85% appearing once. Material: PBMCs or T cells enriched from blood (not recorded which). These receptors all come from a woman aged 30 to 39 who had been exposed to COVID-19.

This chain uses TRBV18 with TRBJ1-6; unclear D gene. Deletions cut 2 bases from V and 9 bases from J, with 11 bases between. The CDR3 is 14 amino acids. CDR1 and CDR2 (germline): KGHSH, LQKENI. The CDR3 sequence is CASSPEQDFSPLHF. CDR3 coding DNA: TGTGCCAGCTCACCAGAGCAGGATTTTTCACCCCTCCACTTT. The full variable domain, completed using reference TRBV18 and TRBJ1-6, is NAGVMQNPRHLVRRRGQEARLRCSPMKGHSHVYWYRQLPEEGLKFMVYLQKENIIDESGMPKERFSAEFPKEGPSILRIQQVVRGDSAAYFCASSPEQDFSPLHFGNGTRLTVT.

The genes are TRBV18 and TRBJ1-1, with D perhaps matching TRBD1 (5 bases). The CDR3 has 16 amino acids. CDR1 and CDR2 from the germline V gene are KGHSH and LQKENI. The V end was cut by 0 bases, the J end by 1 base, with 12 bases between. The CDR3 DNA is TGTGCCAGCTCACCACCGTCCACAGGCTCGAACACTGAAGCTTTCTTT. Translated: CASSPPSTGSNTEAFF. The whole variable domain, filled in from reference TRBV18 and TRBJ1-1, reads NAGVMQNPRHLVRRRGQEARLRCSPMKGHSHVYWYRQLPEEGLKFMVYLQKENIIDESGMPKERFSAEFPKEGPSILRIQQVVRGDSAAYFCASSPPSTGSNTEAFFGQGTRLTVV.

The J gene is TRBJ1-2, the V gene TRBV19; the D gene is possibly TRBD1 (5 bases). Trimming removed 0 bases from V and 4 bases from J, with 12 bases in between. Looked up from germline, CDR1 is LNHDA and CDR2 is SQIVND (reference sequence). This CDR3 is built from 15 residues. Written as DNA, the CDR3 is TGTGCCAGTAGTATAGAGGGGCAGGCCCTCTATGGCTACACCTTC. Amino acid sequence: CASSIEGQALYGYTF.

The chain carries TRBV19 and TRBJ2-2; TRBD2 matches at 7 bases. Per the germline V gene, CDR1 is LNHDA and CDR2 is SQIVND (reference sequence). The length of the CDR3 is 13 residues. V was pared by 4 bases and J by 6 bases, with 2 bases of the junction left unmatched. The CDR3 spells CASSTRGSGELFF. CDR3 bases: TGTGCCAGTAGTACGCGGGGGTCCGGGGAGCTGTTTTTT.

CDR3 residues: CASRRDRTEQYF. CDR3 DNA sequence: TGTGCCAGCCGAAGGGACAGGACCGAGCAGTACTTC. The rearrangement uses TRBV19 and TRBJ2-7; 8 positions agree with TRBD1. CDR1 LNHDA and CDR2 SQIVND come from the germline V gene (reference sequence). The J segment lost 6 bases and the V segment lost 9 bases, leaving 7 bases of the junction unmatched. This CDR3 is 12 amino acids long. Full variable domain (missing parts from reference TRBV19 and TRBJ2-7): DGGITQSPKYLFRKEGQNVTLSCEQNLNHDAMYWYRQDPGQGLRLIYYSQIVNDFQKGDIAEGYSVSREKKESFPLTVTSAQKNPTAFYLCASRRDRTEQYFGPGTRLTVT.